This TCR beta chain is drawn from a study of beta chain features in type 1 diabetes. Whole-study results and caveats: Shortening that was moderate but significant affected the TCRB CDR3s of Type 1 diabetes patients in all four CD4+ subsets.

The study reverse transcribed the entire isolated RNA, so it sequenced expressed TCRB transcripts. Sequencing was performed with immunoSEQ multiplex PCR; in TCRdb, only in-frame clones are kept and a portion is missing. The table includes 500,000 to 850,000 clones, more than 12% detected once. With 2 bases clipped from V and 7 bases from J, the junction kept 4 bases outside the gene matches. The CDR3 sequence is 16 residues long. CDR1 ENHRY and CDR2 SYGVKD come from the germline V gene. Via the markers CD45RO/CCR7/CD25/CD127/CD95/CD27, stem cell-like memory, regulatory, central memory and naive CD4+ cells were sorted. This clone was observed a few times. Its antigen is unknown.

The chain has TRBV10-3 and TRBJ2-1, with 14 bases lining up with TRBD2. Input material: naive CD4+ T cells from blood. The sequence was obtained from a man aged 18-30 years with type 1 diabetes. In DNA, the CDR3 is TGTGCCATCAGTGAGCCGGGACTAGCGGGGGAGAATGAGCAGTTCTTC. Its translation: CAISEPGLAGENEQFF.